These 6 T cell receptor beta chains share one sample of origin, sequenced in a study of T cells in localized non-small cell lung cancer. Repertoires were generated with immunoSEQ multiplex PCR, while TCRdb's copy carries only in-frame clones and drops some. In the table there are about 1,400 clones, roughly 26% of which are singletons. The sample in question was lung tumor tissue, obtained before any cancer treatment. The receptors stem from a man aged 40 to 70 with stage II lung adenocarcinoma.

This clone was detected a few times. CDR3 sequence (DNA): TGTGCCAGTAGTAAAAACAGGGAAGGGACTGAAGCTTTCTTT. It yields the protein CASSKNREGTEAFF. The chain employs TRBV19 and TRBJ1-1; maybe TRBD1 (6 bases). CDR3 length: 14 residues. Looked up from germline, CDR1 is LNHDA and CDR2 is SQIVND (reference sequence). V was trimmed by 4 bases and J by 5 bases, leaving 14 bases between them.

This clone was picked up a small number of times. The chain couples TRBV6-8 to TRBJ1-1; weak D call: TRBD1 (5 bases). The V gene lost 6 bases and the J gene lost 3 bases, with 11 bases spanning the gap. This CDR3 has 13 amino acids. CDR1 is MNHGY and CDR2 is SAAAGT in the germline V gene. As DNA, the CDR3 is TGTGCCAGCAGCCCCCGGGGCGACACTGAAGCTTTCTTT. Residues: CASSPRGDTEAFF.

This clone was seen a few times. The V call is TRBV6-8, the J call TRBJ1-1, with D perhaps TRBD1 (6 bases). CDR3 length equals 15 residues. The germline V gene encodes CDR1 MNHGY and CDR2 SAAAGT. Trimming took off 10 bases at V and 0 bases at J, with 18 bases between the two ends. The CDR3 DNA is TGTGCCATCAAGGGGGAAAGGGACATGAACACTGAAGCTTTCTTT. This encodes CAIKGERDMNTEAFF.

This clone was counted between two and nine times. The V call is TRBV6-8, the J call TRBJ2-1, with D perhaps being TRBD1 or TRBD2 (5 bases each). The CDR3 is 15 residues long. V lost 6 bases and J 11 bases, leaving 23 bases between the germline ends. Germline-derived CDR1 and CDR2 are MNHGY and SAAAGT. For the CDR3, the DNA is TGTGCCAGCAGCCTAGCCCAGGGTAGGGTAATCAAGCAGTTCTTC. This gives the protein CASSLAQGRVIKQFF.

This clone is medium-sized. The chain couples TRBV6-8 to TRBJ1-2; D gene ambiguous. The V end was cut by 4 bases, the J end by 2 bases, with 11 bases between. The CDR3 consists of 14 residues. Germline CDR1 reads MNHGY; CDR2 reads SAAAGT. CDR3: CASSSDIANYGYTF. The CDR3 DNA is TGTGCCAGCAGTTCCGATATAGCCAACTATGGCTACACCTTC.

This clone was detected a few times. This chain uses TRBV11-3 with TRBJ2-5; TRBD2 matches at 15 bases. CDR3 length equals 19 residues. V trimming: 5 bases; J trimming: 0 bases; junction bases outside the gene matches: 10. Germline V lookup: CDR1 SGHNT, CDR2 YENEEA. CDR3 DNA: TGTGCCAGCAGCCTTGGGACTAGCGGGGGGCCACTGTACCAAGAGACCCAGTACTTC. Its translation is CASSLGTSGGPLYQETQYF.